This T cell receptor beta chain was identified during a study of T-cell memory formation after mild COVID-19. Study overall: The two donors had largely donor-specific TCR clusters. Broader study findings: Clones shrinking between day 15 and 85 showed a balanced CD4/CD8 split, and those that grew later tilted toward CD4+. Clones which contracted sat mainly in CM and EM if CD4+, and in EMRA if CD8+.

Worth noting for this clonotype: What it recognizes is unknown.

Per the germline V gene, CDR1 is SGHTA and CDR2 is FQGTGA. This CDR3 region has 14 residues. The ends were cut back, 2 bases at V and 5 bases at J, with 9 bases in the middle. Via MiXCR, TCRdb re-called the 5' RACE reads, giving one row per CDR3 protein. Of about 350,000 distinct CDR3 sequences listed, roughly 15% were seen once; the top ten hold over 20%. Source material: PBMCs or a T cell subset sorted from them (not recorded which). This TCR was recovered from a man aged 18 to 29 who had mild COVID-19 (a few samples of this study predate the infection). Cell type and time point are not known. The chain recombines TRBV7-3 with TRBJ2-2; D ambiguous. The CDR3 spells CASSLVGRTGELFF. CDR3 bases: TGTGCCAGCAGCTTAGTAGGGCGAACCGGGGAGCTGTTTTTT.